This T cell receptor (beta chain) was sequenced for a study of PD-1 blockade in classical Hodgkin lymphoma. CDR3 size: 15 residues. The junction had 7 bases not matched to a gene; V was cut back by 0 bases and J by 14 bases. CDR1 MNHNY and CDR2 SVGAGI come from the germline V gene (reference sequence). The time point: cycle 4 day 1 (C4D1), after more than five weeks of nivolumab. Patients all relapsed after autologous stem cell transplantation, and there was variation in brentuximab vedotin exposure. Starting with thawed PBMCs, CD4+ T cells were purified by magnetic negative selection. Profiling relied on immunoSEQ multiplex PCR, and the TCRdb table lists in-frame clones only, not all of them. Of under 20,000 clones listed, roughly four fifths are singletons.

This chain joins TRBV6-6 and TRBJ1-6; 10 bases are a match to TRBD1. The clonotype originates from a human donor with classical Hodgkin lymphoma. This material consisted of CD4+ T cells from blood, taken before the fourth cycle of nivolumab. The DNA for the CDR3 is TGTGCCAGCAGTTACTCAGGGACAGGGGCTACGACCCTCCACTTT. Amino acid sequence: CASSYSGTGATTLHF.